Listed below are T cell receptor beta chains from one sample, sequenced in a study of blood T cell repertoires in COVID-19. This table comes from immunoSEQ multiplex PCR, and its TCRdb copy is limited to in-frame clones, with some not included. The sample gives 310,000 or so clones, approximately 88% of which show up once; around 9.3% is in the top ten. The specimen sequenced was PBMCs or T cells enriched from blood (not recorded which). The receptors here all came from a woman aged 18-29 years who had recovered from COVID-19. Each CDR3 is given with its conserved first and last residue. The D gene is left open where the match is weak. Where a row states a size, it is once, few, many or the class of an expanded clone; other rows omit it.

.	TRBV12-5	TRBJ1-2	.	CASAGGGGNGYTF
.	TRBV14	TRBJ1-1	TRBD1	CASSLRQGWNTEAFF
.	TRBV10-1	TRBJ2-1	TRBD2	CASPSGHYNEQFF
.	TRBV16	TRBJ2-7	.	CASSLNPTGTFYEQYF
.	TRBV14	TRBJ1-1	.	CASSQGGSGNTEAFF
.	TRBV7-9	TRBJ2-1	TRBD2	CASCSGRAYNEQFF
.	TRBV7-6	TRBJ2-1	.	CASSSFSGEQFF
.	TRBV7-8	TRBJ1-1	TRBD1	CASSQQGTPTEAFF
.	TRBV9	TRBJ2-3	TRBD1	CASSVATRTGGLNTQYF
.	TRBV7-9	TRBJ2-5	.	CASSPMRGGTQYF
few	TRBV10-2	TRBJ1-1	.	CASSESSGLGAFF
.	TRBV12-3/TRBV12-4	TRBJ2-1	TRBD2	CASSLERGEQFF
.	TRBV4-1	TRBJ1-1	TRBD1	CASSRPGQTEAFF
.	TRBV15	TRBJ2-1	.	CATSRVDLGLDEQFF
.	TRBV19	TRBJ1-1	.	CASSRLGANTEAFF
.	TRBV27	TRBJ2-1	TRBD1	CASSLGQAYNEQFF
.	TRBV28	TRBJ1-2	.	CASSLGRGAAPNYGYTF
medium-sized	TRBV9	TRBJ1-1	TRBD1	CASSVGSNDRGEAFF
.	TRBV18	TRBJ1-1	.	CASYSTANTEAFF
.	TRBV12-3/TRBV12-4	TRBJ1-2	.	CASSLRPQLYF
.	TRBV5-5	TRBJ1-1	.	CASSHSGVRTEAFF
.	TRBV5-4	TRBJ2-2	TRBD2	CASSLTSGNTGELFF
.	TRBV7-3	TRBJ2-3	TRBD2	CASSPTGAGEDTQYF
.	TRBV7-8	TRBJ1-1	.	CASSPTLDTEAFF
.	TRBV29-1	TRBJ2-7	.	CSVSPPRGVDKQYF
.	TRBV18	TRBJ1-1	.	CASSPGGGHTEAFF